This T cell receptor (beta chain) derives from a study of blood T cells in healthy people across ages. Per germline, CDR1 SGHTA and CDR2 FQGNSA. This CDR3 has 12 amino acids. Primed by a sample-barcoded 5' primer and a J-beta primer mix, a second PCR proceeded for 7 to 11 cycles. TCRdb reanalysed the 5' RACE reads using MiXCR and keeps one entry per CDR3 protein. The sample has 1.5 million to 1.8 million distinct CDR3 sequences, approximately 43% seen once. The TCR originated in a young woman in good health. J is TRBJ2-1 and V is TRBV7-2; no clear D gene. The J call may be in error: the DNA end matches TRBJ2-7 better. What was sequenced was blood. DNA of the CDR3: TGTGCCAGCAGCTTGTTCATAAATGAGCAGTACTTC. Residues: CASSLFINEQYF.